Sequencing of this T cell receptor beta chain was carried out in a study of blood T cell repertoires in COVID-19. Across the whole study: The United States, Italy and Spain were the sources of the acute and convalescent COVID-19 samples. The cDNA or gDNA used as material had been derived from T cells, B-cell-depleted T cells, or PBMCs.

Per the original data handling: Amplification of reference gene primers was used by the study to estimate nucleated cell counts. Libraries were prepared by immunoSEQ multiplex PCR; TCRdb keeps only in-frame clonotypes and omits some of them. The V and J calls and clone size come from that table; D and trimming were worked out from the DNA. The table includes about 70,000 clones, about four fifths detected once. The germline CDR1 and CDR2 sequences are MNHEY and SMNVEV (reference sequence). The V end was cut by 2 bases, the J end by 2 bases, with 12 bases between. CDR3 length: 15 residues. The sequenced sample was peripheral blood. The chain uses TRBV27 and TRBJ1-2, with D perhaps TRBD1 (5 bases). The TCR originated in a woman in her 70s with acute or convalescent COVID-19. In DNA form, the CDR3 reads TGTGCCAGCAGTTTAGTTGGGGGGTGGAACTATGGCTACACCTTC. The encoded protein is CASSLVGGWNYGYTF.